This T cell receptor beta chain is from a study of tumour-infiltrating T cells in Burkitt lymphoma. Study as a whole: Repertoire clonality predicted overall and progression-free survival.

This table comes from immunoSEQ multiplex PCR, and its TCRdb copy is limited to in-frame clones, with some not included. The repertoire consists of approximately 2,100 clones, with 55% to 75% occurring once and the leading ten covering approximately 21%. CDR3 length: 13 residues. Germline V lookup: CDR1 ENHRY, CDR2 SYGVKD. Trimming cost V 7 bases and J 4 bases; bases outside gene matches: 7. This chain connects TRBV10-3 to TRBJ2-7; 7 bases align to TRBD2. The sample comprised tumor tissue. The clonotype comes from a human donor with diffuse large B-cell lymphoma. In DNA form, the CDR3 reads TGTGCCATCACGGCGGGAGATAGGTACGAGCAGTACTTC. Protein: CAITAGDRYEQYF.